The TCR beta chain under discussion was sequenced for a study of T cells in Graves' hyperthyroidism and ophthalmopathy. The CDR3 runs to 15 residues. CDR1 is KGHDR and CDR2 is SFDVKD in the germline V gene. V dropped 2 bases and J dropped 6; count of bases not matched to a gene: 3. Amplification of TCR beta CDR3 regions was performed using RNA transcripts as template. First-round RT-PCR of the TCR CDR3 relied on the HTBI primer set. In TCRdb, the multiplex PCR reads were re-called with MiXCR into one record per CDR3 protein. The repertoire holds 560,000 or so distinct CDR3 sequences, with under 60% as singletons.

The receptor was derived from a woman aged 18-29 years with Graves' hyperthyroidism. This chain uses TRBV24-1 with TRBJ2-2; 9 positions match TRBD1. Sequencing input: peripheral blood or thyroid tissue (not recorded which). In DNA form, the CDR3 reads TGTGCCACCAGTGATTGGACAGGGGAGTCCGGGGAGCTGTTTTTT. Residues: CATSDWTGESGELFF.